This T cell receptor beta chain was obtained from a study of blood T cell repertoires in COVID-19 (TCRdb year 2020). Describing the broader study: Collaborator samples came from the United States, Italy and Spain and covered acute and convalescent phases of COVID-19. The prospective study material was composed of cDNA or gDNA derived from T cells, B-cell-depleted T cells, or PBMCs. The dataset comprised deeply sampled blood TCRbeta repertoires from subjects exposed to, actively infected with, or recovered from COVID-19. The repertoires were made available in a free public database intended to serve as a resource for research on the immune response to SARS-CoV-2. Samples came from the ongoing ImmuneRACE study (first 160 participants) plus 1,254 subjects from 6 global collaborators. Sample metadata almost always included a de-identified subject ID, COVID-19 status, age in years and sex. Where available, HLA class I and class II types were taken from metadata supplied by the sample provider and were not determined by assay-based typing. Study-wide findings and limitations: The amount of clinical and demographic metadata varied by source and participant and was provided uncurated.

Collaborating institutions collected whole blood in K2EDTA tubes following their own protocols. Collaborator samples were shipped for TCRbeta analysis as frozen whole blood, isolated PBMCs, or DNA extracted from either sample type. Note on this clone: Which antigen it targets is not known. One base away there is no much larger clone; base qualities are not given.

For CDR1 and CDR2, the germline V gene lists SQVTM and ANQGSEA. Its CDR3 holds 11 amino acids, cysteine through phenylalanine. Of all the DNA, just the CDR3 is kept, 33 bases in frame from base 1. TCRbeta CDR3 regions were amplified from genomic DNA by means of the immunoSEQ Assay, a bias-controlled multiplex PCR. The published analysis was carried out like this. The number of nucleated cells in each sample was estimated by amplification of reference gene primers within the assay. To quantify the absolute abundance of each unique TCRbeta CDR3 rearrangement, sequence reads were collapsed and filtered. For each sample, productive Simpson clonality was calculated as the square root of Simpson's diversity index over productive rearrangements. TCRdb re-hosts the immuneACCESS table, in-frame sequences only. Its copies lack some clones; in the studies checked, an unresolved V gene accounts for under half of them, and the cause for the rest is not known. The DNA was the basis for D and trimming; V, J and clone size are from that table. In all, the sample holds 130,000 to 150,000 clones, and roughly four fifths of those were seen once. The top ten clonotypes cover around 14% of the sample.

Sequenced: peripheral blood. The TCR was taken from a man at least 80 years old with acute or convalescent COVID-19. The receptor chain draws on TRBV29-1 and TRBJ2-2, with 7 bases in between that match TRBD1. The CDR3 region reads CIAQGIGELFF. The base sequence is TGCATCGCACAGGGGATCGGGGAGCTGTTTTTT.